A single sample gave rise to the 14 T cell receptor beta chains below, sequenced in a study of Graves' ophthalmopathy and Graves' hyperthyroidism. Amplification from RNA transcripts yielded the TCR beta CDR3 regions. RT-PCR in the first round used HTBI primers; a second-round multiplex PCR followed. Via MiXCR, TCRdb re-called the multiplex PCR reads, giving one row per CDR3 protein. The table records fewer than 400,000 distinct CDR3 sequences, approximately 16% of them present only once. The sequenced sample was peripheral blood. These receptors originate from a woman under 30 with Graves' ophthalmopathy.

This chain links TRBV27 with TRBJ2-7; TRBD2 matches at 7 bases. There are 17 residues in the CDR3. V lost 3 bases to trimming and J lost 5 bases; unmatched junction nucleotides: 16. The germline V gene encodes CDR1 MNHEY and CDR2 SMNVEV (reference sequence). CDR3 protein: CASSFLGRGERRHEQYF. CDR3 DNA: TGTGCCAGCAGTTTCCTGGGTCGGGGGGAAAGGAGGCACGAGCAGTACTTC.

This clonotype was observed many times. The chain has TRBV6-2 or TRBV6-3 and TRBJ2-7; 11 nucleotides align to TRBD2. There are 15 residues in the CDR3. Germline CDR1 reads MNHEY; CDR2 reads SVGEGT. V gave up 5 bases and J gave up 3 bases; unmatched junction bases: 6. The CDR3 nucleotides read TGTGCCAGCAGTCGGGGACTAGCGGTATACTACGAGCAGTACTTC. Translation gives CASSRGLAVYYEQYF.

V is TRBV5-5 and J is TRBJ2-2; maybe TRBD2 (5 bases). The ends were cut back, 4 bases at V and 1 base at J, with 14 bases in the middle. The CDR3 totals 16 residues. Germline loops: CDR1 SGHKS, CDR2 YYEKEE (reference sequence). The CDR3 spells CASSANPRGNTGELFF. The CDR3 nucleotides are TGTGCCAGCAGCGCCAACCCCCGGGGGAACACCGGGGAGCTGTTTTTT.

In this sample, this clonotype turned up many times. The rearrangement uses TRBV6-1 and TRBJ2-3; perhaps TRBD2 as D (5 bases). There are 14 residues in the CDR3. V lost 0 bases to trimming and J lost 2 bases, with 6 bases between them. CDR1 and CDR2 (germline): MNHNS, SASEGT. In nucleotides, the CDR3 is TGTGCCAGCAGTGAAGCGGGAGCCACAGATACGCAGTATTTT. Its translation is CASSEAGATDTQYF.

Many counts were recorded for this clonotype. The chain combines TRBV12-3 or TRBV12-4 with TRBJ1-5; D is undetermined. The CDR3 is made up of 15 amino acids. Trimming stripped 0 bases from V and 2 bases from J, with 8 bases between. CDR3 amino acids: CASSLALGGNQPQHF. For the CDR3, the DNA is TGTGCCAGCAGTTTAGCGCTCGGGGGCAATCAGCCCCAGCATTTT.

This clonotype was found many times. This chain links TRBV25-1 with TRBJ2-7; maybe TRBD1 (5 bases). In germline, CDR1 is MGHDK, CDR2 SYGVNS. The CDR3 length is 12 residues. V was trimmed by 3 bases and J by 3 bases, leaving 6 bases between them. DNA of the CDR3: TGTGCCAGCAGTGAGACAGTCTACGAGCAGTACTTC. Protein product: CASSETVYEQYF.

At least ten counts were recorded for this clonotype. V and J are TRBV2 and TRBJ1-5; D uncertain. This CDR3 is built from 14 residues. V lost 6 bases and J lost 3, with 12 bases in between. Germline CDR1 and CDR2: SNHLY and FYNNEI. The CDR3 bases are TGTGCCAGCAGGGAGTGGCGGTCCAATCAGCCCCAGCATTTT. Translating it yields CASREWRSNQPQHF.

This chain uses TRBV12-3 or TRBV12-4 with TRBJ1-1; TRBD1 might be the D (6 bases). Between the trimmed V and J ends, which lost 4 bases and 5 bases, there was a span of 20 bases. The CDR3 is made up of 16 amino acids. The CDR3 here is CASSWGALGHRTEAFF. Written as DNA, the CDR3 is TGTGCCAGCAGTTGGGGGGCCTTAGGACACCGGACTGAAGCTTTCTTT.

This clonotype was counted ten times or more. The V and J genes are TRBV25-1 and TRBJ2-7; 10 positions match TRBD1. Germline values: CDR1 MGHDK, CDR2 SYGVNS. V was clipped by 8 bases and J by 9 bases; unmatched bases: 19. The CDR3 contains 16 residues. The CDR3 loop is CASPLLPGTGEERQYF. The CDR3 nucleotides read TGTGCCAGCCCATTGCTCCCTGGGACAGGGGAGGAAAGGCAGTACTTC.

This clonotype was found many times. This chain joins TRBV5-1 and TRBJ1-1; 7 nucleotides agree with TRBD1. The CDR3 consists of 14 residues. V dropped 0 bases and J dropped 5; count of bases not matched to a gene: 4. Germline lookup yields CDR1 SGHRS and CDR2 YFSETQ. Written as DNA, the CDR3 is TGCGCCAGCAGCTTGGCAGGGGGAGAAACTGAAGCTTTCTTT. It translates to CASSLAGGETEAFF.

The chain recombines TRBV28 with TRBJ2-7; D call uncertain. The V gene lost 6 bases and the J gene lost 3 bases, with 12 bases spanning the gap. CDR1 is MDHEN and CDR2 is SYDVKM in the germline V gene. CDR3 length equals 13 residues. CDR3 nucleotide sequence: TGTGCCAGCAGCCAGTATACGAGCTACGAGCAGTACTTC. This translates into CASSQYTSYEQYF.

The rearrangement links TRBV6-1 to TRBJ1-1; no clear D gene. Germline values: CDR1 MNHNS, CDR2 SASEGT. The CDR3 runs 16 residues. Trimming pared 3 bases from V and 4 bases from J, leaving 18 bases between. The CDR3 bases are TGTGCCAGCAGTGATCTCCCAACTTCTTGGGGCACTGAAGCTTTCTTT. This codes for CASSDLPTSWGTEAFF.

This clonotype was seen a handful of times. The chain employs TRBV30 and TRBJ2-2; 7 nucleotides align to TRBD2. The CDR3 sequence is 12 residues long. In germline, CDR1 is GTSNPN, CDR2 SVGIG (reference sequence). The CDR3 loop is CATSGEGGELFF. The CDR3 region has the DNA TGTGCGACCTCGGGGGAGGGCGGGGAGCTGTTTTTT.

The V gene is TRBV7-2, the J gene TRBJ2-5; tentatively, D is TRBD2 (5 bases). Germline CDR1 is SGHTA and CDR2 is FQGNSA. V lost 5 bases to trimming and J lost 4 bases, with 17 bases between them. The CDR3 spans 15 residues. Here the CDR3 DNA reads TGTGCCAGCAGCCTCCAGAGGGAGCGTTCAGAGACCCAGTACTTC. Translated: CASSLQRERSETQYF.